The 20 T cell receptor beta chains below all came from one sample that was sequenced in a study of a mutant IDH1 vaccine in newly diagnosed glioma. The time point: week 5, during vaccination. A single vaccine dose contained 300 ug of mutant IDH1 20-mer peptide, and topical imiquimod was used with it. Profiled with immunoSEQ multiplex PCR; TCRdb holds only in-frame clones, not every one. This sample has over 35,000 clones; about 89% occur once, and the top ten carry over 2%. For these receptors, no antigen is known. The specimen was PBMCs, collected from a glioma patient whose treatment included an IDH1 peptide vaccine. The receptors come from a man aged 50 or older with glioma.

CDR3 region: CASSLTGAYEQYF. The CDR3, as DNA: TGTGCCAGCAGTCTGACAGGAGCCTACGAGCAGTACTTC. V gene TRBV7-2 combines with J gene TRBJ2-7; perhaps TRBD1 as D (6 bases). The CDR3 loop spans 13 amino acids. The germline CDR1 and CDR2 sequences are SGHTA and FQGNSA. Deletions cut 6 bases from V and 2 bases from J, with 11 bases between.

The rearrangement joins TRBV5-1 to TRBJ2-7, with D perhaps TRBD1 (5 bases). Germline V gene sequence: CDR1 SGHRS, CDR2 YFSETQ. The CDR3 is 13 residues long. V was clipped by 0 bases and J by 1 base, with 5 bases between them. CDR3 nucleotides: TGCGCCAGCAGCTTGGCAGGGTCCTACGAGCAGTACTTC. Protein product: CASSLAGSYEQYF. Full variable domain (outside the CDR3, taken from reference TRBV5-1 and TRBJ2-7): KAGVTQTPRYLIKTRGQQVTLSCSPISGHRSVSWYQQTPGQGLQFLFEYFSETQRNKGNFPGRFSGRQFSNSRSEMNVSTLELGDSALYLCASSLAGSYEQYFGPGTRLTVT.

In this sample, this clone turned up a few times. The chain carries TRBV21-1 and TRBJ2-3. TRBV21-1 is deemed a pseudogene. The CDR3 has 15 amino acids. CDR3 in DNA: TGTGCCAGCAGCAAAGAGCGGGCAGGGGCGGAATCGTGGTATTTT. Amino acid sequence: CASSKERAGAESWYF.

The chain carries TRBV19 and TRBJ2-7; 10 nucleotides align to TRBD1. Germline V lookup: CDR1 LNHDA, CDR2 SQIVND (reference sequence). The ends lost 3 bases at V and 7 bases at J; junction bases unmatched: 9. This CDR3 is built from 15 residues. CDR3 sequence reads: CASSMGTGVPDEQYF. In DNA form, the CDR3 reads TGTGCCAGTAGTATGGGGACAGGGGTTCCTGATGAGCAGTACTTC.

This clone has just a few counts. The chain employs TRBV7-8 and TRBJ1-3; perhaps TRBD1 as D (6 bases). Germline values: CDR1 SGHVS, CDR2 FQNEAQ. The CDR3 sequence is 16 residues long. Trimming shortened V by 4 bases and J by 4 bases, and 17 bases separated the two germline ends. The DNA of the CDR3 is TGTGCCAGCAGCTCCGTCTCCCGGGGGCGAGGAAACACCATATATTTT. Protein product: CASSSVSRGRGNTIYF.

The chain is built from TRBV10-3 and TRBJ1-1; the D gene is possibly TRBD1 (5 bases). This CDR3 comprises 14 residues. CDR1 ENHRY and CDR2 SYGVKD come from the germline V gene. Between the trimmed V and J ends, which lost 6 bases and 4 bases, there was a span of 15 bases. CDR3 nucleotide sequence: TGTGCCATCAGGACGGACGGGGGGGGCACTGAAGCTTTCTTT. Its protein is CAIRTDGGGTEAFF.

This sequence joins TRBV27 and TRBJ1-1; D is undetermined. There are 15 residues in the CDR3. Trimming cost V 6 bases and J 2 bases, with 16 bases left between them. Germline CDR1 is MNHEY and CDR2 is SMNVEV (reference sequence). This CDR3 is CASRIWLQPNTEAFF. CDR3 sequence (DNA): TGTGCCAGCAGAATCTGGCTCCAACCCAACACTGAAGCTTTCTTT.

The genes are TRBV15 and TRBJ1-2, with 11 bases matching TRBD1. V gave up 5 bases and J gave up 4 bases; unmatched junction bases: 6. This CDR3 is built from 15 residues. Looked up from germline, CDR1 is LNHNV and CDR2 is YYDKDF (reference sequence). The CDR3 DNA follows: TGTGCCACCAGCGGACAGGGGGCAAAGGGCTATGGCTACACCTTC. Protein sequence: CATSGQGAKGYGYTF.

This sequence joins TRBV9 and TRBJ2-3, with TRBD1 identical over 10 bases. V gave up 4 bases and J gave up 3 bases; unmatched junction bases: 8. This CDR3 is built from 16 residues. Germline loops: CDR1 SGDLS, CDR2 YYNGEE. CDR3 sequence: CASSTRQGAGTDTQYF. The CDR3 nucleotides read TGTGCCAGCAGCACCCGACAGGGGGCTGGGACAGATACGCAGTATTTT.

The chain couples TRBV7-8 to TRBJ1-1, with TRBD1 identical over 7 bases. Per germline, CDR1 SGHVS and CDR2 FQNEAQ. Trimming cost V 3 bases and J 4 bases; bases outside gene matches: 8. This CDR3 is built from 15 residues. CDR3 loop: CASSLSRGGGTEAFF. CDR3 sequence (DNA): TGTGCCAGCAGCTTGTCCAGGGGGGGCGGCACTGAAGCTTTCTTT.

The rearrangement joins TRBV29-1 to TRBJ2-3; no firm D call. Trimming cost V 8 bases and J 3 bases, with 12 bases left between them. CDR1 SQVTM and CDR2 ANQGSEA come from the germline V gene. This CDR3 has 12 amino acids. CDR3 residues: CSSDGGTDTQYF. CDR3 DNA sequence: TGCAGCTCCGACGGTGGGACAGATACGCAGTATTTT.

The rearrangement links TRBV6-5 to TRBJ1-4; maybe TRBD1 (6 bases). This CDR3 region has 15 residues. The V end lost 8 bases, the J end lost 7 bases, and 20 bases lay between the germline ends. CDR1 is MNHEY and CDR2 is SVGAGI in the germline V gene. CDR3 in amino acids: CASRRTTGGAEKLFF. In DNA form, the CDR3 reads TGTGCCAGCCGCAGGACGACCGGGGGGGCTGAAAAACTGTTTTTT.

This rearrangement joins TRBV7-9 to TRBJ2-3; TRBD1 might be the D (6 bases). This CDR3 comprises 15 residues. Germline values: CDR1 SEHNR, CDR2 FQNEAQ (reference sequence). V was trimmed by 2 bases and J by 1 base, leaving 10 bases between them. Here the CDR3 DNA reads TGTGCCAGCAGCTTAATGAGACAGGGCACAGATACGCAGTATTTT. Encoded protein: CASSLMRQGTDTQYF.

The chain links TRBV2 to TRBJ1-1; 7 bases match TRBD1. Germline CDR1 and CDR2: SNHLY and FYNNEI. This CDR3 has 14 amino acids. The J segment lost 0 bases and the V segment lost 5 bases, leaving 3 bases of the junction unmatched. The DNA of the CDR3 is TGTGCCAGCAGTACCGGGACAGTGAACACTGAAGCTTTCTTT. This translates into CASSTGTVNTEAFF.

The rearrangement links TRBV19 to TRBJ1-2; possible D gene TRBD1, 5 bases. Germline V lookup: CDR1 LNHDA, CDR2 SQIVND (reference sequence). Trimming cost V 5 bases and J 8 bases, with 15 bases left between them. There are 13 residues in the CDR3. In nucleotides, the CDR3 is TGTGCCAGTAGTCCCCGGGACCAAAGGGGCTACACCTTC. It yields the protein CASSPRDQRGYTF.

The chain employs TRBV19 and TRBJ1-1; maybe TRBD1 (6 bases). This CDR3 contains 15 residues. Trimming took 5 bases from V and 4 from J, leaving 17 bases between them. CDR1 and CDR2 from the germline V gene are LNHDA and SQIVND (reference sequence). CDR3 nucleotide sequence: TGTGCCAGTAGTGCAGAGGGGGGAGGGACCACTGAAGCTTTCTTT. It translates to CASSAEGGGTTEAFF.

V gene TRBV9 combines with J gene TRBJ2-2; D is perhaps TRBD1 or TRBD2 (6 bases each). Trimming removed 4 bases from V and 7 bases from J, with 17 bases in between. The CDR3 length is 15 residues. In germline, CDR1 is SGDLS, CDR2 YYNGEE. The CDR3: CASSPAGGIIGELFF. In DNA, the CDR3 is TGTGCCAGCAGCCCAGCCGGGGGCATAATCGGGGAGCTGTTTTTT.

In DNA form, the CDR3 reads TGTGCCAGCAGCTTAGGGTCGGGCTTAGAGCAGTACTTC. Amino acid sequence: CASSLGSGLEQYF. The rearrangement uses TRBV7-9 and TRBJ2-7, with D unresolved. The V end was cut by 1 base, the J end by 7 bases, with 11 bases between. This CDR3 has 13 amino acids. The germline CDR1 and CDR2 sequences are SEHNR and FQNEAQ (reference sequence).

V and J are TRBV5-1 and TRBJ1-3; TRBD1 is a possible D gene (5 bases). The CDR3 has 13 residues. V lost 3 bases and J 4 bases, leaving 8 bases between the germline ends. The germline CDR1 and CDR2 sequences are SGHRS and YFSETQ. The CDR3 coding sequence is TGCGCCAGCAGCTCAGGGCCCGGAAACACCATATATTTT. This translates into CASSSGPGNTIYF.

V usage is TRBV10-2 and J usage is TRBJ2-7; 8 bases are shared with TRBD1. This CDR3 has 16 residues. Germline CDR1 is WSHSY and CDR2 is SAAADI. Germline trimming cut 4 bases from V and 3 bases from J; bases unmatched to any gene: 11. CDR3 coding DNA: TGCGCCAGCAGTGCTATTACCGGGACAGGCGACTACGAGCAGTACTTC. Protein sequence: CASSAITGTGDYEQYF.